This T cell receptor beta chain is from a study of radiation and T cells in renal cell carcinoma. The CDR3 consists of 15 residues. Germline V gives CDR1 MGHRA, CDR2 YSYEKL. V gave up 3 bases and J gave up 2 bases; unmatched junction bases: 3. Measured with immunoSEQ multiplex PCR; TCRdb has only the in-frame clones, and not every one. The repertoire holds 100,000 or so clones, around 88% seen once, with approximately 7.9% in the top ten. This sample's time point: baseline pretreatment blood. Treatment reported: 15 Gy SBRT to primary tumor, nephrectomy 4 weeks later. Specimen: blood, collected from a patient whose treatment included radiotherapy and nephrectomy. The receptor's source is a man in his fifties with renal cell carcinoma. V and J are TRBV4-1 and TRBJ2-7, with 11 bases identical to TRBD1. The CDR3, as DNA: TGCGCCAGCAGCCAGAGGGGACAGGGGGCCTACGAGCAGTACTTC. It codes for CASSQRGQGAYEQYF.